This T cell receptor beta chain was obtained from a study of regulatory T cells in long-lasting Graves disease. This clonotype has only a few counts. The germline gives CDR1 SNHLY, CDR2 FYNNEI. Deletions cut 8 bases from V and 0 bases from J, with 11 bases between. This CDR3 is built from 14 residues. Building the TCR beta libraries relied on iRepertoire HTBI primers, and CDR3 regions underwent Arm-PCR. Original processing methods: The identification of about 66 TRBV and over eleven TRBJ segments was made across samples. Via MiXCR, TCRdb re-called the multiplex PCR reads, giving one row per CDR3 protein. The V and J calls reflect TCRdb's pipeline rather than the authors' work. Of roughly 450,000 distinct CDR3 sequences listed, less than 25% are singletons. Time point in this sample: persistent/refractory GD, antithyroid drugs over 5 years with positive TRAb. PBMCs were the source of the RNA used for TCR sequencing. In each case, Graves' disease was diagnosed per American Thyroid Association guidelines.

The chain uses TRBV2 and TRBJ1-5; possible D gene TRBD1, 5 bases. The TCR comes from a female donor with Graves disease. The sequences come from peripheral blood mononuclear cells (PBMCs), collected when the disease was refractory, from a patient treated with antithyroid drugs. The DNA for the CDR3 is TGTGCCAGCGGGGGTCTTTATAGCAATCAGCCCCAGCATTTT. Protein product: CASGGLYSNQPQHF. The whole variable domain, filled in from reference TRBV2 and TRBJ1-5, reads EPEVTQTPSHQVTQMGQEVILRCVPISNHLYFYWYRQILGQKVEFLVSFYNNEISEKSEIFDDQFSVERPDGSNFTLKIRSTKLEDSAMYFCASGGLYSNQPQHFGDGTRLSIL.